Listed here is a single T cell receptor beta chain. This CDR3 is also generated by other DNA sequences in the sample. Assay: immunoSEQ multiplex PCR; the TCRdb copy retains only in-frame clones and omits some. Here the sample spans about 220,000 clones, approximately 90% being singletons. The data belong to a study of blood T cell repertoires in COVID-19. Trimming pared 5 bases from V and 4 bases from J, leaving 9 bases between. Germline V gene data show CDR1 as SEHNR and CDR2 as FQNEAQ (reference sequence). The CDR3 covers 12 residues. Participant ages covered about 18 to 89 years across about 25 US areas.

The sample taken for sequencing was PBMCs or T cells enriched from blood (not recorded which). This TCR was sampled from a woman in her thirties who had recovered from COVID-19. The chain employs TRBV7-9 and TRBJ2-7, with a possible D match to TRBD1 (6 bases). The CDR3 bases are TGTGCCAGCAGCGCCACAGGGTACGAGCAGTACTTC. Translated, it gives CASSATGYEQYF.